The 20 T cell receptor beta chains reported below all come from one sample, sequenced in a study of blood T cell repertoires in COVID-19 (dated by TCRdb to the early 2020s). Libraries were built with the immunoSEQ multiplex PCR assay. The source is immuneACCESS, and TCRdb retained only in-frame sequences with V and J called. Part of the clones is not carried over; for the studies checked, unresolved V genes explain less than half of this, and the remainder is unexplained. The sample yields about 410,000 clones; approximately 91% were counted once. About 1.6% of the sample rests with the top ten. Material for sequencing was peripheral blood. Receptor source: a woman in her forties with COVID-19, enrolled during active disease.

This clone was seen a few times. The chain joins TRBV29-1 to TRBJ1-1, with D possibly matching TRBD1 (6 bases). The germline CDR1 and CDR2 sequences are SQVTM and ANQGSEA. With 3 bases removed from V and 1 base from J, the gap between germline ends came to 12 bases. The CDR3 spans 14 residues. This CDR3 reads CSVEGTFPNTEAFF. Written as DNA, the CDR3 is TGCAGCGTTGAGGGGACATTTCCGAACACTGAAGCTTTCTTT.

The V call is TRBV27, the J call TRBJ1-4; 10 nucleotides agree with TRBD1. J was trimmed by 8 bases and V by 6 bases; bases with no gene match: 6. The CDR3 is 14 amino acids. Germline lookup yields CDR1 MNHEY and CDR2 SMNVEV (reference sequence). The CDR3 coding sequence is TGTGCCAGCAGCCGGACAGGGGGTTGGGAAAAACTGTTTTTT. It is translated as CASSRTGGWEKLFF.

The chain recombines TRBV19 with TRBJ2-7; TRBD1 matches at 7 bases. The CDR3 has 13 amino acids. Germline V gene data show CDR1 as LNHDA and CDR2 as SQIVND (reference sequence). The V and J ends lost 7 bases and 2 bases, in that order; junction bases with no gene match: 5. CDR3 protein: CASKAQGTYEQYF. CDR3 coding DNA: TGTGCCAGTAAGGCACAGGGGACCTACGAGCAGTACTTC.

The chain employs TRBV7-2 and TRBJ2-7; D gene unclear. The CDR3 runs 15 residues. CDR1 and CDR2 (germline): SGHTA, FQGNSA. V lost 4 bases, J lost 2 bases, and 15 bases lay in between. CDR3 in amino acids: CASSYASPSAYEQYF. CDR3 nucleotides: TGTGCCAGCAGCTATGCTTCTCCCAGCGCCTACGAGCAGTACTTC.

This clone was counted ten times or more. V gene TRBV2 combines with J gene TRBJ1-5, with TRBD1 matching over 10 bases. The CDR3 is 15 residues long. Looked up from germline, CDR1 is SNHLY and CDR2 is FYNNEI. Trimming at V came to 4 bases and at J to 2 bases, leaving 2 bases not matched to a gene. The DNA for the CDR3 is TGTGCCAGCAGTGGGACAGGGGGGGGCAATCAGCCCCAGCATTTT. Its protein product is CASSGTGGGNQPQHF.

This clone showed up just once. The chain recombines TRBV20-1 with TRBJ2-1; 8 nucleotides match TRBD2. V shed 3 bases and J 9 bases; nucleotides not matched to a gene: 16. Per the germline V gene, CDR1 is DFQATT and CDR2 is SNEGSKA (reference sequence). CDR3 length: 16 amino acids. The CDR3 DNA is TGCAGTGCTAGTTTAATAGCGGGAAGGACGGATGTTGAGCAGTTCTTC. It is translated as CSASLIAGRTDVEQFF.

The CDR3 sequence is CASSFSGGTSYNEQFF. The CDR3 nucleotides are TGTGCCAGCAGCTTTAGCGGGGGGACCTCCTACAATGAGCAGTTCTTC. This rearrangement joins TRBV11-3 to TRBJ2-1; 10 positions agree with TRBD2. This CDR3 region has 16 residues. V lost 3 bases to trimming and J lost 0 bases; unmatched junction nucleotides: 2. The germline V gene has CDR1 SGHNT and CDR2 YENEEA.

The CDR3 loop is CASSLGGTGGFGEQFF. The CDR3 DNA sequence: TGCGCCAGCAGCTTGGGCGGGACAGGGGGCTTTGGTGAGCAGTTCTTC. This rearrangement joins TRBV5-1 to TRBJ2-1; 12 positions match TRBD1. V lost 0 bases to trimming and J lost 9 bases; unmatched junction nucleotides: 7. The CDR3 has 16 amino acids. Germline-derived CDR1 and CDR2 are SGHRS and YFSETQ. The whole variable domain, filled in from reference TRBV5-1 and TRBJ2-1, reads KAGVTQTPRYLIKTRGQQVTLSCSPISGHRSVSWYQQTPGQGLQFLFEYFSETQRNKGNFPGRFSGRQFSNSRSEMNVSTLELGDSALYLCASSLGGTGGFGEQFFGPGTRLTVL.

A few counts support this clone. This chain connects TRBV24-1 to TRBJ2-2; 16 bases agree with TRBD2. CDR3 length: 20 amino acids. V gave up 7 bases and J gave up 2 bases; unmatched junction bases: 12. CDR1 and CDR2 from the germline V gene are KGHDR and SFDVKD. The DNA of the CDR3 is TGTGCCACCAGGAGAACACCCGGGACTAGCGGGGGGGATAACACCGGGGAGCTGTTTTTT. Protein sequence: CATRRTPGTSGGDNTGELFF.

The J gene is TRBJ1-1, the V gene TRBV7-2; 10 bases match TRBD1. J lost 8 bases, V lost 5 bases, and 14 bases had no gene match. This CDR3 comprises 16 residues. Per germline, CDR1 SGHTA and CDR2 FQGNSA. The CDR3 DNA is TGTGCCAGCAGCCCAGGGACAGGGGACGCAATTCGGGAAGCTTTCTTT. Translation: CASSPGTGDAIREAFF.

The chain employs TRBV29-1 and TRBJ1-2; maybe TRBD1 (6 bases). The CDR3 consists of 16 residues. Per the germline V gene, CDR1 is SQVTM and CDR2 is ANQGSEA. Trimming removed 3 bases from V and 2 bases from J, with 19 bases in between. DNA of the CDR3: TGCAGCGTTGATCGTGTATCCGGGACACGGAACTATGGCTACACCTTC. Its translation is CSVDRVSGTRNYGYTF. Drawing the rest from reference TRBV29-1 and TRBJ1-2, the complete variable domain is SAVISQKPSRDICQRGTSLTIQCQVDSQVTMMFWYRQQPGQSLTLIATANQGSEATYESGFVIDKFPISRPNLTFSTLTVSNMSPEDSSIYLCSVDRVSGTRNYGYTFGSGTRLTVV.

The V and J genes are TRBV2 and TRBJ1-2; 7 bases match TRBD1. The V gene's germline CDR1 is SNHLY and CDR2 FYNNEI. This CDR3 region has 14 residues. V was pared by 2 bases and J by 7 bases, with 7 bases of the junction left unmatched. The CDR3 DNA reads as TGTGCCAGCAGTGAACGGGGGACAGAATTTGGCTACACCTTC. Amino acids: CASSERGTEFGYTF.

The gene calls are TRBV9 and TRBJ2-1; 9 bases fit TRBD2. Trimming removed 3 bases from V and 5 bases from J; junction bases left unmatched: 12. Germline CDR1 is SGDLS and CDR2 is YYNGEE. The CDR3 contains 17 residues. CDR3 sequence reads: CASSAFPAGGKDNEQFF. CDR3 nucleotide sequence: TGTGCCAGCAGCGCCTTCCCGGCGGGGGGGAAGGACAATGAGCAGTTCTTC.

This clone appeared a single time. V usage is TRBV12-3 or TRBV12-4 and J usage is TRBJ1-1, with 7 bases matching TRBD1. The CDR3 sequence is 13 residues long. The J segment lost 0 bases and the V segment lost 9 bases, leaving 4 bases of the junction unmatched. This CDR3 reads CASWGQLNTEAFF. The CDR3 coding sequence is TGTGCCAGTTGGGGACAGTTGAACACTGAAGCTTTCTTT.

A note on this clone: This specimen includes other DNA sequences encoding the same CDR3. V gene TRBV6-5 combines with J gene TRBJ1-2, with TRBD1 matching 12 bases. The ends lost 0 bases at V and 3 bases at J; junction bases unmatched: 2. CDR3 length: 16 residues. CDR1 and CDR2 (germline): MNHEY, SVGAGI. The CDR3 reads CASSYSGTGGYYGYTF. The CDR3, as DNA: TGTGCCAGCAGTTACTCCGGGACAGGGGGCTACTATGGCTACACCTTC.

About this clone itself: The same CDR3 also results from other DNA sequences found in this sample. The chain has TRBV7-2 and TRBJ2-3; TRBD1 matches at 10 bases. Germline lookup yields CDR1 SGHTA and CDR2 FQGNSA. V lost 3 bases and J lost 3; bases outside the gene matches: 0. This CDR3 has 14 amino acids. CDR3 amino acids: CASSLDRGTDTQYF. The CDR3 coding sequence is TGTGCCAGCAGCTTGGACAGGGGGACAGATACGCAGTATTTT.

V is TRBV5-5 and J is TRBJ1-1; D may be TRBD1 (5 bases). CDR1 SGHKS and CDR2 YYEKEE come from the germline V gene (reference sequence). This CDR3 has 17 residues. The V end was cut by 4 bases, the J end by 2 bases, with 21 bases between. The CDR3 region has the DNA TGTGCCAGCAGCCCCTCGGGGTATCCGGGGGTAAACACTGAAGCTTTCTTT. This codes for CASSPSGYPGVNTEAFF.

The J gene is TRBJ2-7, the V gene TRBV6-2 or TRBV6-3, with D hard to call. CDR1 MNHEY and CDR2 SVGEGT come from the germline V gene. Trimming removed 2 bases from V and 2 bases from J, with 7 bases in between. The CDR3 is 13 amino acids. CDR3 amino acids: CASSYHMPYEQYF. CDR3 DNA: TGTGCCAGCAGTTACCACATGCCCTACGAGCAGTACTTC.

The rearrangement joins TRBV6-2 or TRBV6-3 to TRBJ2-7; 11 nucleotides agree with TRBD2. This CDR3 is built from 14 residues. Germline values: CDR1 MNHEY, CDR2 SVGEGT. Trimming at V came to 6 bases and at J to 6 bases, leaving 7 bases not matched to a gene. CDR3 sequence: CASSKLAGVVEQYF. CDR3 nucleotide sequence: TGTGCCAGCAGCAAACTAGCGGGAGTGGTCGAGCAGTACTTC.

This chain connects TRBV20-1 to TRBJ1-2; D gene uncertain. Trimming cost V 3 bases and J 8 bases, with 10 bases left between them. In germline, CDR1 is DFQATT, CDR2 SNEGSKA (reference sequence). The CDR3 contains 11 residues. CDR3 sequence: CSASAEGGYTF. The CDR3 DNA reads as TGCAGTGCTAGTGCAGAGGGCGGCTACACCTTC.